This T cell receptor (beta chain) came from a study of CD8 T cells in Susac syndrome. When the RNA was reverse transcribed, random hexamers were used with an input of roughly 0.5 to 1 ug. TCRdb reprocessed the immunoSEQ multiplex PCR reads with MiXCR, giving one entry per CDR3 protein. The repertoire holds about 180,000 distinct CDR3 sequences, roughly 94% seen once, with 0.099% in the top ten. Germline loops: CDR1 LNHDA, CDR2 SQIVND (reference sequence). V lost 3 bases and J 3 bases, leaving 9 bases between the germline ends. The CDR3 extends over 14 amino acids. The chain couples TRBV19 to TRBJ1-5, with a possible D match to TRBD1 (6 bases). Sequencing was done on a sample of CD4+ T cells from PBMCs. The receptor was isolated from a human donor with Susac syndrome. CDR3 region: CASSIDRLNQPQHF. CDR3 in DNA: TGTGCCAGTAGTATCGACAGGCTCAATCAGCCCCAGCATTTT.